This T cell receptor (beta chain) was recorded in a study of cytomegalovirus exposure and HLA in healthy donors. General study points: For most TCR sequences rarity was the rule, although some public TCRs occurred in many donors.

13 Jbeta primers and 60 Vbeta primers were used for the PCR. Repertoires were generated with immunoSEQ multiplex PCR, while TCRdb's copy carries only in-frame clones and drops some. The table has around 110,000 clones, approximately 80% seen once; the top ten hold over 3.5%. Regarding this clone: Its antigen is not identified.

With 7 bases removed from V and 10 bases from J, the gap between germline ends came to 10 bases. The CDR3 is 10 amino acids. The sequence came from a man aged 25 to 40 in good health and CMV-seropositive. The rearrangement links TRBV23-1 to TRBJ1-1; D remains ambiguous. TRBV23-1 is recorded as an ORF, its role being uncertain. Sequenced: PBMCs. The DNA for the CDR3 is TGCGCCAGCATCAATAGTGGAGCTTTCTTT. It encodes CASINSGAFF.